A single sample gave rise to the 32 T cell receptor beta chains below, sequenced in a study of blood T cell repertoires in COVID-19 (TCRdb year 2020). The library was produced with the immunoSEQ multiplex PCR assay. This immuneACCESS table, as held by TCRdb, lists in-frame sequences with V and J called but not all clones. Of the missing ones, under half trace to an unresolved V gene in checked studies; the others have no known cause. The sample yields under 250,000 clones; 80% to 95% were counted once. 0.65% to 0.85% of the sample is in the top ten clones. Sequences were obtained from peripheral blood. The receptor set was obtained from a man in his sixties with COVID-19, enrolled during active disease.

The chain combines TRBV7-9 with TRBJ1-1, with no clear D. The germline V and J ends were trimmed by 1 base and 6 bases, with 18 bases remaining between them. The germline CDR1 and CDR2 sequences are SEHNR and FQNEAQ (reference sequence). The CDR3 has 16 amino acids. In DNA form, the CDR3 reads TGTGCCAGCAGCTTAGGCGGGGTTCTGCGAACCGCTGAAGCTTTCTTT. This encodes CASSLGGVLRTAEAFF.

The genes are TRBV5-4 and TRBJ2-6; 14 positions match TRBD2. J lost 2 bases, V lost 4 bases, and 5 bases had no gene match. CDR3 length: 18 residues. CDR1 and CDR2 (germline): SGHNT, YYREEE (reference sequence). The CDR3 coding sequence is TGTGCCAGCAGCAGGGGACTAGCGGGAGCGCCTGGGGCCAACGTCCTGACTTTC. It is translated as CASSRGLAGAPGANVLTF.

This clone was detected once. The V call is TRBV28, the J call TRBJ1-1, with TRBD1 matching 8 bases. Germline V gives CDR1 MDHEN, CDR2 SYDVKM. V trimming: 3 bases; J trimming: 3 bases; junction bases outside the gene matches: 9. This CDR3 comprises 16 residues. The CDR3 bases are TGTGCCAGCAGTTTGACAACAGGGGGAGCGGACACTGAAGCTTTCTTT. It yields the protein CASSLTTGGADTEAFF.

The chain joins TRBV19 to TRBJ2-7; D possibly corresponds to TRBD2 (6 bases). CDR1 and CDR2 (germline): LNHDA, SQIVND (reference sequence). Trimming stripped 3 bases from V and 2 bases from J, with 14 bases between. The CDR3 is 15 residues long. The DNA of the CDR3 is TGTGCCAGTAGTATTAGCGGCGGAGCTACCTACGAGCAGTACTTC. Translation: CASSISGGATYEQYF.

The chain carries TRBV29-1 and TRBJ1-2; the D gene is possibly TRBD1 (6 bases). Trimming shortened V by 7 bases and J by 7 bases, and 16 bases separated the two germline ends. CDR1 and CDR2 from the germline V gene are SQVTM and ANQGSEA. The CDR3 runs 12 residues. The CDR3 spells CSAEGGVSGYTF. Written as DNA, the CDR3 is TGCAGCGCGGAAGGGGGAGTCTCTGGCTACACCTTC.

This clone was seen only a few times. Different DNA sequences within this sample yield the same CDR3. The chain links TRBV27 to TRBJ1-2; 7 nucleotides agree with TRBD1. The CDR3 loop spans 14 amino acids. Germline V lookup: CDR1 MNHEY, CDR2 SMNVEV (reference sequence). Trimming at V came to 2 bases and at J to 2 bases, leaving 2 bases not matched to a gene. CDR3: CASSLKGGNYGYTF. The DNA of the CDR3 is TGTGCCAGCAGTTTAAAAGGGGGCAACTATGGCTACACCTTC.

This chain connects TRBV30 to TRBJ2-1; possibly TRBD2 for D (5 bases). Trimming removed 2 bases at V and 2 bases at J, with 13 bases between. Per germline, CDR1 GTSNPN and CDR2 SVGIG (reference sequence). The CDR3 totals 15 residues. CDR3 nucleotides: TGTGCCTGGAGTTTAAGCGGAGGCCCCTACAATGAGCAGTTCTTC. Translation gives CAWSLSGGPYNEQFF.

A remark on this clone: A read error may account for a junction end that differs from germline. This chain uses TRBV7-7 with TRBJ2-2, with 8 bases matching TRBD2. Germline CDR1 SSHAT, CDR2 FNYEAQ (reference sequence). CDR3 size: 16 residues. Here the CDR3 DNA reads TGTGCTAGCAGCCATCAGGCGGGGGGCTGGGCCGGGGAGCTGTTTTTT. It yields the protein CASSHQAGGWAGELFF.

As for this clone: The sample holds other DNA sequences that translate to the same CDR3. The rearrangement joins TRBV18 to TRBJ2-3; the D is unclear. The V and J ends lost 1 base and 0 bases respectively, with 2 bases between them. This CDR3 is 13 amino acids long. The germline V gene encodes CDR1 KGHSH and CDR2 LQKENI. CDR3 residues: CASSPLSTDTQYF. Here the CDR3 DNA reads TGTGCCAGCTCACCACTAAGCACAGATACGCAGTATTTT. Supplemented by reference TRBV18 and TRBJ2-3, the full variable domain reads NAGVMQNPRHLVRRRGQEARLRCSPMKGHSHVYWYRQLPEEGLKFMVYLQKENIIDESGMPKERFSAEFPKEGPSILRIQQVVRGDSAAYFCASSPLSTDTQYFGPGTRLTVL.

The chain combines TRBV5-1 with TRBJ2-7, with 10 bases identical to TRBD2. The CDR3 is 17 residues long. J was trimmed by 7 bases and V by 3 bases; bases with no gene match: 16. CDR1 SGHRS and CDR2 YFSETQ come from the germline V gene. The CDR3 reads CASSSLTTSGAPREQYF. The CDR3 coding sequence is TGCGCCAGCAGCTCCCTTACTACTAGCGGGGCCCCGCGGGAGCAGTACTTC. Supplemented by reference TRBV5-1 and TRBJ2-7, the full variable domain reads KAGVTQTPRYLIKTRGQQVTLSCSPISGHRSVSWYQQTPGQGLQFLFEYFSETQRNKGNFPGRFSGRQFSNSRSEMNVSTLELGDSALYLCASSSLTTSGAPREQYFGPGTRLTVT.

This chain connects TRBV28 to TRBJ1-3; a weak D match, TRBD1 (5 bases). The germline V gene has CDR1 MDHEN and CDR2 SYDVKM. The V and J ends lost 7 bases and 4 bases respectively, with 14 bases between them. CDR3 length: 14 amino acids. The CDR3 DNA reads TGTGCCAGCAAGGGGAGGGCGGGAGGAAACACCATATATTTT. Encoded protein: CASKGRAGGNTIYF.

This sequence joins TRBV30 and TRBJ1-1, with D perhaps matching TRBD1 (6 bases). CDR1 and CDR2 from the germline V gene are GTSNPN and SVGIG (reference sequence). The CDR3 is 14 residues long. V was clipped by 0 bases and J by 4 bases, with 12 bases between them. The CDR3 sequence: CAWSVGGSVTEAFF. The CDR3 DNA sequence: TGTGCCTGGAGTGTTGGGGGCTCGGTCACTGAAGCTTTCTTT.

The chain is built from TRBV4-1 and TRBJ1-1, with D unresolved. Trimming removed 3 bases at V and 5 bases at J, with 13 bases between. Germline V gives CDR1 MGHRA, CDR2 YSYEKL. This CDR3 comprises 14 residues. The CDR3 sequence: CASSQRQGRTEAFF. The DNA of the CDR3 is TGCGCCAGCAGCCAGCGCCAAGGGAGGACTGAAGCTTTCTTT.

V gene TRBV6-5 combines with J gene TRBJ2-5; TRBD2 matches 10 bases. V lost 6 bases, J lost 2 bases, and 6 bases stayed unmatched. CDR3 size: 15 residues. CDR1 and CDR2 from the germline V gene are MNHEY and SVGAGI. CDR3 coding DNA: TGTGCCAGCAGAAGGACTAGCGGACTTCAAGAGACCCAGTACTTC. Its translation: CASRRTSGLQETQYF.

The chain links TRBV6-6 to TRBJ2-7; 7 bases match TRBD2. The germline V gene has CDR1 MNHNY and CDR2 SVGAGI (reference sequence). The CDR3 spans 15 residues. With 4 bases clipped from V and 4 bases from J, the junction kept 10 bases outside the gene matches. CDR3 sequence: CASSFPGLLRYEQYF. The CDR3 coding sequence is TGTGCCAGCAGTTTCCCGGGACTACTGAGATACGAGCAGTACTTC.

The gene calls are TRBV4-1 and TRBJ1-1; D is possibly TRBD1 (5 bases). V lost 5 bases and J lost 4, with 23 bases in between. CDR3 size: 17 residues. The germline V gene encodes CDR1 MGHRA and CDR2 YSYEKL. CDR3 sequence (DNA): TGCGCCAGCAGCTTAAGCTCGGGGGGAGAGATCGTCACTGAAGCTTTCTTT. Its translation is CASSLSSGGEIVTEAFF.

This chain joins TRBV24-1 and TRBJ2-6, with TRBD1 matching over 12 bases. V shed 6 bases, J shed 2 bases, and the junction held 10 bases outside the gene matches. The germline gives CDR1 KGHDR, CDR2 SFDVKD. The CDR3 totals 19 residues. CDR3 DNA sequence: TGTGCCACCAGTCGCTCCCCGGGACAGGGGGCCGCTGGGGCCAACGTCCTGACTTTC. Residues: CATSRSPGQGAAGANVLTF.

V and J are TRBV12-3 or TRBV12-4 and TRBJ2-7, with D maybe TRBD1 (5 bases). The CDR3 sequence is 11 residues long. Trimming removed 6 bases from V and 13 bases from J, with 16 bases in between. DNA for the CDR3: TGTGCCAGCAGGTCAGACAGCCGGGCTTACTTC. The encoded protein is CASRSDSRAYF.

The rearrangement uses TRBV7-9 and TRBJ1-3; TRBD1 aligns across 9 bases. Germline values: CDR1 SEHNR, CDR2 FQNEAQ (reference sequence). The ends lost 5 bases at V and 2 bases at J; junction bases unmatched: 4. The CDR3 consists of 15 residues. The CDR3 sequence is CASSLGTGTGNTIYF. CDR3 nucleotides: TGTGCCAGCAGCCTCGGGACAGGGACTGGAAACACCATATATTTT. Full variable domain (rest looked up from reference TRBV7-9 and TRBJ1-3): DTGVSQNPRHKITKRGQNVTFRCDPISEHNRLYWYRQTLGQGPEFLTYFQNEAQLEKSRLLSDRFSAERPKGSFSTLEIQRTEQGDSAMYLCASSLGTGTGNTIYFGEGSWLTVV.

V is TRBV7-9 and J is TRBJ1-2; TRBD1 aligns across 10 bases. Germline loops: CDR1 SEHNR, CDR2 FQNEAQ (reference sequence). J gave up 3 bases and V 11 bases, and 9 bases lay outside the gene matches. The CDR3 extends over 14 amino acids. Here the CDR3 reads CAVRGTGEDYGYTF. CDR3 nucleotide sequence: TGTGCCGTAAGGGGGACAGGGGAGGACTATGGCTACACCTTC.

On this clone itself: Other DNA sequences from this sample encode an identical CDR3 as well. The rearrangement uses TRBV19 and TRBJ1-5; D gene ambiguous. Germline CDR1 LNHDA, CDR2 SQIVND (reference sequence). This CDR3 has 12 residues. The V end lost 1 base, the J end lost 9 bases, and 7 bases lay between the germline ends. The CDR3 DNA is TGTGCCAGTAGTATAGGAGGTGGGCCCCAGCATTTT. Protein sequence: CASSIGGGPQHF.

This clone has a single count. CDR3 DNA: TGTGCCAGCAGTCGGGACTACCAAGAGACCCAGTACTTC. It yields the protein CASSRDYQETQYF. This chain joins TRBV3-1 (or the pseudogene TRBV3-2) and TRBJ2-5; TRBD2 might be the D (6 bases). Germline V gene data show CDR1 as LGHDT and CDR2 as YNNKEL (reference sequence). This CDR3 comprises 13 residues. Trimming took 6 bases from V and 0 from J, leaving 8 bases between them.

This clone was recorded only once. The rearrangement joins TRBV4-2 to TRBJ2-1; D might be TRBD2 (5 bases). Germline CDR1 is LGHNA and CDR2 is YNFKEQ. Deletions cut 6 bases from V and 4 bases from J, with 10 bases between. The length of the CDR3 is 13 residues. CDR3 DNA sequence: TGTGCCAGCAGGGGAGCTACTTACAATGAGCAGTTCTTC. Residues: CASRGATYNEQFF.

The J gene is TRBJ1-2, the V gene TRBV3-1 (or the pseudogene TRBV3-2); perhaps TRBD1 as D (6 bases). V was trimmed by 0 bases and J by 4 bases, leaving 9 bases between them. The germline CDR1 and CDR2 sequences are LGHDT and YNNKEL (reference sequence). This CDR3 is built from 14 residues. CDR3 protein: CASSQDAQGYGYTF. The CDR3 DNA reads as TGTGCCAGCAGCCAAGATGCACAGGGCTATGGCTACACCTTC.

CDR3 in DNA: TGTGCCAGCAGCGGACGGCAGGAGGCTGGCTACACCTTC. Encoded protein: CASSGRQEAGYTF. The chain uses TRBV2 and TRBJ1-2; D unresolved. Germline loops: CDR1 SNHLY, CDR2 FYNNEI. Trimming pared 6 bases from V and 7 bases from J, leaving 15 bases between. The length of the CDR3 is 13 residues.

This chain uses TRBV18 with TRBJ1-5, with a tentative D call TRBD1 (5 bases). Trimming removed 4 bases at V and 4 bases at J, with 8 bases between. The CDR3 contains 13 residues. Germline CDR1 is KGHSH and CDR2 is LQKENI. The CDR3 is CASSQGLNQPQHF. DNA of the CDR3: TGTGCCAGCTCACAGGGGCTTAATCAGCCCCAGCATTTT.

J is TRBJ2-7 and V is TRBV6-6; 11 positions match TRBD2. With 4 bases clipped from V and 2 bases from J, the junction kept 7 bases outside the gene matches. Germline V gives CDR1 MNHNY, CDR2 SVGAGI (reference sequence). The CDR3 contains 16 residues. CDR3 nucleotide sequence: TGTGCCAGCAGTTCCCGACTAGCGGGGAATACCTACGAGCAGTACTTC. This codes for CASSSRLAGNTYEQYF.

The chain employs TRBV10-2 and TRBJ2-7, with 11 bases matching TRBD1. Germline loops: CDR1 WSHSY, CDR2 SAAADI. Trimming cost V 6 bases and J 4 bases; bases outside gene matches: 2. CDR3 length: 13 residues. This CDR3 reads CASRGQGEYEQYF. In DNA, the CDR3 is TGCGCCAGCAGGGGACAGGGGGAGTACGAGCAGTACTTC.

The gene calls are TRBV5-1 and TRBJ1-6; D gene unclear. Germline V gene data show CDR1 as SGHRS and CDR2 as YFSETQ. V gave up 0 bases and J gave up 8 bases, with 12 bases separating them. The CDR3 totals 15 residues. The DNA of the CDR3 is TGCGCCAGCAGCTTGGGGCAGGAGAGGGATTCACCCCTCCACTTT. This encodes CASSLGQERDSPLHF.

The rearrangement links TRBV3-1 (or the pseudogene TRBV3-2) to TRBJ1-2; 8 nucleotides match TRBD1. V lost 4 bases, J lost 5 bases, and 9 bases stayed unmatched. The CDR3 length is 15 residues. Germline CDR1 LGHDT, CDR2 YNNKEL (reference sequence). The CDR3 protein is CASSPTGQGRYGYTF. In DNA form, the CDR3 reads TGTGCCAGCAGCCCTACAGGACAGGGTCGATATGGCTACACCTTC.

The chain carries TRBV9 and TRBJ2-3, with D perhaps matching TRBD1 (6 bases). The CDR3 contains 17 residues. Germline CDR1 reads SGDLS; CDR2 reads YYNGEE. Trimming pared 0 bases from V and 5 bases from J, leaving 19 bases between. Here the CDR3 DNA reads TGTGCCAGCAGCGTAGATGCACCGGGACAAGCTCGAGATACGCAGTATTTT. Translated, it gives CASSVDAPGQARDTQYF.

The CDR3 loop is CASSLGDRTNEKLFF. CDR3 sequence (DNA): TGTGCCAGCAGCTTAGGGGACAGAACTAATGAAAAACTGTTTTTT. The chain combines TRBV7-9 with TRBJ1-4; 7 bases map to TRBD1. CDR1 SEHNR and CDR2 FQNEAQ come from the germline V gene (reference sequence). The CDR3 loop spans 15 amino acids. Trimming at V came to 1 base and at J to 1 base, leaving 0 bases not matched to a gene.